The 9 T cell receptor beta chains presented below share a single source sample, sequenced in a study of blood T cells in healthy people across ages. It was with a sample-barcoded 5' primer and a J-beta primer mix that a second PCR of about 7 to 12 cycles was run. TCRdb reprocessed the 5' RACE reads via MiXCR and lists one record per CDR3 protein. The data contain roughly 800,000 distinct CDR3 sequences, just under 25% of them singletons. The sample was also reused in another study, on T cells of mothers and their children.

Sample: blood. Every receptor here comes from a boy aged 5 to 17 in good health.

The V and J genes are TRBV20-1 and TRBJ1-5, with D possibly being TRBD1 (5 bases). V gave up 0 bases and J gave up 2 bases, with 11 bases separating them. Germline CDR1 DFQATT, CDR2 SNEGSKA (reference sequence). CDR3 length equals 15 residues. CDR3 bases: TGCAGTGCTAGAGATACAGGAAGGGGCAATCAGCCCCAGCATTTT. Its translation is CSARDTGRGNQPQHF.

The sample holds a few counts of this clonotype. This chain uses TRBV10-3 with TRBJ2-7; D call uncertain. Germline assignment: CDR1 ENHRY and CDR2 SYGVKD. The CDR3 runs to 8 residues. Trimming left V 8 bases short and J 4 bases short, with 0 bases between. CDR3 region: CAIYEQYF. In DNA, the CDR3 is TGTGCCATCTACGAGCAGTACTTC.

V and J are TRBV20-1 and TRBJ1-1, with 7 bases that match TRBD1. This CDR3 region has 11 residues. Germline V lookup: CDR1 DFQATT, CDR2 SNEGSKA (reference sequence). V was pared by 3 bases and J by 14 bases, with 9 bases of the junction left unmatched. The CDR3 DNA reads TGCAGTGCTAGGGAGGGGGCCCGGTGGTTCTTT. Its protein product is CSAREGARWFF.

The sample holds many counts of this clonotype. The V call is TRBV20-1, the J call TRBJ1-4; D perhaps matches TRBD1 (6 bases). This CDR3 is built from 12 residues. V shed 4 bases and J shed 8 bases, with 11 bases lying between them. CDR1 and CDR2 from the germline V gene are DFQATT and SNEGSKA (reference sequence). CDR3 residues: CSATSGEEKLFF. The CDR3 DNA reads as TGCAGTGCTACATCAGGGGAAGAAAAACTGTTTTTT.

The V gene is TRBV4-2, the J gene TRBJ1-2; D gene ambiguous. CDR3 length: 14 residues. V lost 1 base and J lost 8, with 14 bases in between. Germline loops: CDR1 LGHNA, CDR2 YNFKEQ. CDR3 DNA: TGTGCCAGCAGCCAAGTAAGCCGCTGGGAGGGCTACACCTTC. This sequence encodes CASSQVSRWEGYTF.

The chain couples TRBV5-5 to TRBJ2-7, with 7 bases that match TRBD1. Germline CDR1 is SGHKS and CDR2 is YYEKEE (reference sequence). The trim removed 1 base at V and 2 bases at J, leaving 6 bases unmatched. This CDR3 has 15 amino acids. In nucleotides, the CDR3 is TGTGCCAGCAGCTTGAACAGGGGTTTGGCCTACGAGCAGTACTTC. The encoded protein is CASSLNRGLAYEQYF. Full variable domain (outside the CDR3, taken from reference TRBV5-5 and TRBJ2-7): DAGVTQSPTHLIKTRGQQVTLRCSPISGHKSVSWYQQVLGQGPQFIFQYYEKEERGRGNFPDRFSARQFPNYSSELNVNALLLGDSALYLCASSLNRGLAYEQYFGPGTRLTVT.

The gene calls are TRBV6-2 or TRBV6-3 and TRBJ2-5, with 7 bases lining up with TRBD1. J was trimmed by 3 bases and V by 2 bases; bases with no gene match: 6. CDR3 length: 15 residues. CDR1 and CDR2 (germline): MNHEY, SVGEGT. Here the CDR3 reads CASSYADRLKETQYF. As DNA, the CDR3 is TGTGCCAGCAGTTACGCGGACAGGCTGAAAGAGACCCAGTACTTC.

This clonotype was recorded at least ten times. The CDR3 DNA sequence: TGCGCCAGCAGCCAAGATCGGGGGACAGGGCCTCGGTACTTC. Its protein product is CASSQDRGTGPRYF. This chain links TRBV4-1 with TRBJ2-5; 9 nucleotides agree with TRBD1. V lost 0 bases, J lost 13 bases, and 9 bases stayed unmatched. Per germline, CDR1 MGHRA and CDR2 YSYEKL. CDR3 length: 14 residues.

The genes are TRBV27 and TRBJ2-5; possible D gene TRBD2, 6 bases. Judging by the DNA end, TRBJ2-1 fits better; the J call may be wrong. This CDR3 spans 14 amino acids. The germline V gene encodes CDR1 MNHEY and CDR2 SMNVEV (reference sequence). The CDR3 bases are TGTGCCAGTCGTGGACTATTAGACGTCAATGAGCAGTTCTTC. Protein sequence: CASRGLLDVNEQFF.